Below, 8 T cell receptor beta chains from the same sample are listed, as sequenced in a study of T-cell memory formation after mild COVID-19. Each CDR3 protein gets one entry after TCRdb re-called the 5' RACE reads with MiXCR. The data show a few hundred thousand distinct CDR3 sequences, with roughly 15% seen just once and more than 20% held by the top ten. Specimen: PBMCs or a T cell subset sorted from them (not recorded which). These receptors all come from a man between 18 and 29 years old who had mild COVID-19 (a few samples of this study predate the infection). Cell type and time point are not known.

The chain joins TRBV9 to TRBJ2-1; possibly TRBD1 or TRBD2 for D (6 bases each). V lost 3 bases, J lost 4 bases, and 17 bases lay in between. This CDR3 region has 16 residues. Germline assignment: CDR1 SGDLS and CDR2 YYNGEE. The CDR3 region has the DNA TGTGCCAGCAGCGAGTCGGGGGCTAGCCGATACAATGAGCAGTTCTTC. Amino acids: CASSESGASRYNEQFF.

This chain joins TRBV7-6 and TRBJ1-1; a weak D match, TRBD1 (5 bases). In germline, CDR1 is SGHVS, CDR2 FNYEAQ. This CDR3 spans 13 amino acids. Trimming cost V 4 bases and J 6 bases, with 12 bases left between them. CDR3 DNA sequence: TGTGCCAGCAGCTCCGGGGAGGGGTCTGAAGCTTTCTTT. The encoded protein is CASSSGEGSEAFF.

This clonotype was counted only a few times. This chain joins TRBV4-3 and TRBJ1-2, with 9 bases matching TRBD1. Germline CDR1 is LGHNA and CDR2 is YSLEER. V dropped 3 bases and J dropped 6; count of bases not matched to a gene: 23. The CDR3 length is 20 residues. In nucleotides, the CDR3 is TGCGCCAGCAGCCACTCAGGAGTTTGGGACAGGGAGGGGTATCTCAATGGCTACACCTTC. Translation gives CASSHSGVWDREGYLNGYTF.

This clonotype came up a few times. The rearrangement joins TRBV12-3 or TRBV12-4 to TRBJ2-5, with 7 nucleotides matching TRBD1. Trimming removed 6 bases from V and 6 bases from J; junction bases left unmatched: 4. This CDR3 has 12 residues. The CDR3 is CASRQGVQTQYF. For the CDR3, the DNA is TGTGCCAGCAGGCAGGGGGTTCAGACCCAGTACTTC.

This clonotype was seen a few times. The rearrangement uses TRBV4-1 and TRBJ1-2, with TRBD1 matching over 7 bases. V was pared by 4 bases and J by 4 bases, with 15 bases of the junction left unmatched. Germline CDR1 is MGHRA and CDR2 is YSYEKL. The CDR3 loop spans 17 amino acids. The CDR3 region has the DNA TGCGCCAGCAGCCGAGAAGGATTGGGACAGTCAGTCTATGGCTACACCTTC. Translating gives CASSREGLGQSVYGYTF.

A few counts support this clonotype. DNA of the CDR3: TGTGCCAGCTCACCGGTAGCGGTGCGTCGCACAGATACGCAGTATTTT. It encodes CASSPVAVRRTDTQYF. The genes are TRBV18 and TRBJ2-3; possibly TRBD2 for D (6 bases). Per the germline V gene, CDR1 is KGHSH and CDR2 is LQKENI. The CDR3 covers 16 residues. Trimming cost V 3 bases and J 1 base, with 14 bases left between them. Supplemented by reference TRBV18 and TRBJ2-3, the full variable domain reads NAGVMQNPRHLVRRRGQEARLRCSPMKGHSHVYWYRQLPEEGLKFMVYLQKENIIDESGMPKERFSAEFPKEGPSILRIQQVVRGDSAAYFCASSPVAVRRTDTQYFGPGTRLTVL.

The V and J genes are TRBV5-5 and TRBJ2-2; D not certain. The CDR3 totals 15 residues. The V gene's germline CDR1 is SGHKS and CDR2 YYEKEE (reference sequence). V was trimmed by 0 bases and J by 2 bases, leaving 8 bases between them. In DNA form, the CDR3 reads TGTGCCAGCAGCTTGGAGAGGACCAACACCGGGGAGCTGTTTTTT. Translating gives CASSLERTNTGELFF.

This clonotype was counted between two and nine times. The chain employs TRBV9 and TRBJ2-3; D gene unclear. CDR1 and CDR2 from the germline V gene are SGDLS and YYNGEE. The CDR3 extends over 14 amino acids. V was cut by 2 bases and J by 4 bases, with 11 bases left in between. CDR3 sequence: CASSVKGSSDTQYF. The CDR3 DNA sequence: TGTGCCAGCAGCGTTAAGGGAAGTTCAGATACGCAGTATTTT.